Below are 15 T cell receptor beta chains sequenced from a single sample in a study (dated by TCRdb to the mid-2010s). CD4+CD25+CD127-/low cells were isolated as Tregs. To prepare the library, 5' RACE was applied. TCRdb names Illumina MiSeq as the instrument used. TCRdb trimmed the raw reads at Q25, called clones with MiXCR and kept productive beta chains. Each record represents a unique CDR3 protein, reported with the most common genes and DNA among its rows. The sample table records about 8,000 distinct CDR3 sequences; around 55% of these occur just once. The ten most abundant clones make up approximately 6.8% of the sample. Source material: Tregs sorted from a lymph node. These receptors all come from a female donor with breast cancer.

This clonotype has a handful of counts. The chain links TRBV20-1 to TRBJ2-7; D is tentatively TRBD1 or TRBD2 (5 bases each). The CDR3 runs to 13 residues. V was shortened by 0 bases and J by 3 bases, with 9 bases between the two germline ends. Germline loops: CDR1 DFQATT, CDR2 SNEGSKA (reference sequence). This chain's CDR3 is CSARDRDGYEQYV. Written as DNA, the CDR3 is TGCAGTGCTAGAGACCGGGACGGCTACGAGCAGTACGTC.

J is TRBJ2-1 and V is TRBV4-2; D is tentatively TRBD1 or TRBD2 (5 bases each). This CDR3 is built from 13 residues. CDR1 LGHNA and CDR2 YNFKEQ come from the germline V gene. Between the trimmed V and J ends, which lost 0 bases and 15 bases, there was a span of 15 bases. The CDR3 sequence: CASSQDPGHEGFF. Here the CDR3 DNA reads TGTGCCAGCAGCCAAGATCCGGGGCATGAAGGGTTCTTC.

This clonotype has only a few counts. The CDR3 bases are TGCGCCAGCAGCCAAGACTTAGTAGGGGCAGCTTACACTGAAGCTTTCTTT. Translating it yields CASSQDLVGAAYTEAFF. V usage is TRBV4-3 and J usage is TRBJ1-1; TRBD1 might be the D (5 bases). The CDR3 runs 17 residues. Trimming cost V 0 bases and J 3 bases, with 17 bases left between them. Germline CDR1 is LGHNA and CDR2 is YSLEER.

As to this clonotype: The junction shows a germline mismatch at one end, possibly a read error. This sequence joins TRBV6-1 and TRBJ1-1; D is ambiguous. In germline, CDR1 is MNHNS, CDR2 SASEGT. The CDR3 loop spans 12 amino acids. CDR3 loop: CTSSEVSTQAFF. In DNA form, the CDR3 reads TGTACCAGCAGTGAAGTTAGCACCCAAGCTTTCTTT.

This clonotype showed up just a few times. The chain carries TRBV12-3 or TRBV12-4 and TRBJ2-5; D not resolved. The V and J ends lost 3 bases and 4 bases respectively, with 18 bases between them. This CDR3 region has 16 residues. This chain's CDR3 is CASSFFGRPTGETQYF. CDR3 nucleotide sequence: TGTGCCAGCAGTTTCTTCGGACGACCAACGGGAGAGACCCAGTACTTC.

V and J are TRBV12-3 or TRBV12-4 and TRBJ2-1; no reliable D call. The CDR3 length is 15 residues. Trimming took 8 bases from V and 3 from J, leaving 17 bases between them. For the CDR3, the DNA is TGTGCCAGCGGGCTCAAAGGTCTAGGCTACAATGAGCAGTTCTTC. Translating it yields CASGLKGLGYNEQFF.

This clonotype has more than one count but fewer than ten. The chain recombines TRBV12-3 or TRBV12-4 with TRBJ2-5; maybe TRBD2 (6 bases). The CDR3 has 14 amino acids. V lost 5 bases and J 4 bases, leaving 14 bases between the germline ends. CDR3 sequence: CASSPTGLRETQYF. As DNA, the CDR3 is TGTGCCAGCAGTCCTACGGGACTCCGAGAGACCCAGTACTTC.

The genes are TRBV6-5 and TRBJ1-1, with a weak D call TRBD1 (5 bases). CDR3 length: 16 residues. Germline values: CDR1 MNHEY, CDR2 SVGAGI. The germline V and J ends were trimmed by 2 bases and 3 bases, with 16 bases remaining between them. This CDR3 reads CASSYGAQGRDTEAFF. CDR3 in DNA: TGTGCCAGCAGTTACGGGGCGCAAGGACGGGACACTGAAGCTTTCTTT.

The chain couples TRBV7-9 to TRBJ1-1; D may be TRBD1 (5 bases). The CDR3 is 12 amino acids. V lost 6 bases to trimming and J lost 4 bases, with 9 bases between them. The V gene's germline CDR1 is SEHNR and CDR2 FQNEAQ (reference sequence). DNA for the CDR3: TGTGCCAGCAGTCAGCAGGGCACTGAAGCTTTCTTT. Encoded protein: CASSQQGTEAFF.

In its sample, this clonotype was seen a few times. The V call is TRBV4-1, the J call TRBJ2-1; TRBD2 matches at 7 bases. Germline V gives CDR1 MGHRA, CDR2 YSYEKL. After removal of 5 bases from V and 7 bases from J, the junction contained 14 bases not matched to a gene. There are 16 residues in the CDR3. The CDR3 coding sequence is TGCGCCAGCAGCAAAACTAGCGAGTTATTGGGGAATGAGCAGTTCTTC. Encoded protein: CASSKTSELLGNEQFF.

This clonotype was seen a few times. The chain recombines TRBV20-1 with TRBJ2-7; 10 bases agree with TRBD1. Per germline, CDR1 DFQATT and CDR2 SNEGSKA (reference sequence). This CDR3 is built from 13 residues. The ends lost 5 bases at V and 5 bases at J; junction bases unmatched: 6. The CDR3 loop reads CSASGQGDHEQYV. CDR3 DNA sequence: TGCAGTGCTTCCGGACAGGGGGACCACGAGCAGTACGTC.

The chain combines TRBV11-2 with TRBJ2-7, with D perhaps being TRBD1 or TRBD2 (5 bases each). The CDR3 loop spans 15 amino acids. The V gene lost 5 bases and the J gene lost 3 bases, with 17 bases spanning the gap. In germline, CDR1 is SGHAT, CDR2 FQNNGV. Here the CDR3 DNA reads TGTGCCAGCAGCCCCTATGTGGGGGAGAGCTACGAGCAGTACGTC. Its protein is CASSPYVGESYEQYV.

The V and J genes are TRBV5-1 and TRBJ2-1, with 10 positions matching TRBD2. V lost 4 bases to trimming and J lost 7 bases; unmatched junction nucleotides: 11. Per the germline V gene, CDR1 is SGHRS and CDR2 is YFSETQ. The CDR3 covers 16 residues. Written as DNA, the CDR3 is TGCGCCAGCAGCAGCCCCCCCGGGACTAGCGTTAATGAGCAGTTCTTC. Protein sequence: CASSSPPGTSVNEQFF.

The gene calls are TRBV4-2 and TRBJ2-5; a weak D match, TRBD2 (5 bases). The CDR3 is 16 residues long. V shed 0 bases and J shed 4 bases, with 15 bases lying between them. Germline V gives CDR1 LGHNA, CDR2 YNFKEQ. The CDR3, as DNA: TGTGCCAGCAGCCAAGACCCCAGCGGTGGAGTAGAGACCCAGTACTTC. Protein: CASSQDPSGGVETQYF.

This chain joins TRBV10-3 and TRBJ1-6; 9 bases line up with TRBD1. The CDR3 extends over 16 amino acids. Germline trimming cut 2 bases from V and 7 bases from J; bases unmatched to any gene: 6. The germline V gene encodes CDR1 ENHRY and CDR2 SYGVKD. In nucleotides, the CDR3 is TGTGCCATCAGTGAGAAGGGAGGACAGGGGAATTCACCCCTCCACTTT. Encoded protein: CAISEKGGQGNSPLHF.